The 25 T cell receptor beta chains given below trace back to one sample, sequenced in a study of blood T cell repertoires in COVID-19 (TCRdb year 2020). To prepare the library, the immunoSEQ multiplex PCR assay was applied. What TCRdb holds here is the immuneACCESS table cut down to in-frame rearrangements. Part of the clones is not present; checked against another copy, under half of the missing clones reflect an unresolved V gene, and the others are unexplained. The sample data list more than 75,000 clones, and about 84% of these were observed just once. In total, the top ten clones hold roughly 14% of the sample. The sample was peripheral blood. These TCRs come from a human donor in a cohort sampled during active COVID-19.

The genes are TRBV29-1 and TRBJ2-1; TRBD2 aligns across 15 bases. The CDR3 is 19 amino acids. V lost 5 bases and J lost 2; bases outside the gene matches: 13. Germline CDR1 reads SQVTM; CDR2 reads ANQGSEA. For the CDR3, the DNA is TGCAGCGTTCCCTACGGACTAGCGGGGGGGCTCTCCGCCTACAATGAGCAGTTCTTC. Translation gives CSVPYGLAGGLSAYNEQFF.

The CDR3 protein is CASRKQDRDTQYF. The CDR3 bases are TGTGCCAGCAGAAAACAGGACAGGGATACGCAGTATTTT. V usage is TRBV7-3 and J usage is TRBJ2-3; 7 bases are shared with TRBD1. The CDR3 extends over 13 amino acids. Germline V gene sequence: CDR1 SGHTA, CDR2 FQGTGA. Losses at the gene ends were 6 bases for V and 6 bases for J; bases not matched to a gene: 6. Using reference TRBV7-3 and TRBJ2-3 for the parts outside the CDR3, the full variable domain is GAGVSQTPSNKVTEKGKYVELRCDPISGHTALYWYRQSLGQGPEFLIYFQGTGAADDSGLPNDRFFAVRPEGSVSTLKIQRTERGDSAVYLCASRKQDRDTQYFGPGTRLTVL.

This chain connects TRBV3-1 (or the pseudogene TRBV3-2) to TRBJ2-7, with D uncertain. Trimming pared 0 bases from V and 0 bases from J, leaving 9 bases between. The CDR3 extends over 15 amino acids. The germline gives CDR1 LGHDT, CDR2 YNNKEL (reference sequence). The CDR3 coding sequence is TGTGCCAGCAGCCAAGATGCCTGGAGCTCCTACGAGCAGTACTTC. Translation gives CASSQDAWSSYEQYF.

The rearrangement links TRBV7-2 to TRBJ1-1; perhaps TRBD1 as D (5 bases). Germline CDR1 reads SGHTA; CDR2 reads FQGNSA. Trimming shortened V by 4 bases and J by 3 bases, and 18 bases separated the two germline ends. The CDR3 is made up of 16 amino acids. The CDR3 DNA sequence: TGTGCCAGCAGCTACCCTATCAAGTCCAGGGACACTGAAGCTTTCTTT. Protein: CASSYPIKSRDTEAFF.

This chain connects TRBV7-9 to TRBJ2-3; 9 bases are a match to TRBD2. The germline V gene encodes CDR1 SEHNR and CDR2 FQNEAQ (reference sequence). CDR3 length: 15 residues. With 2 bases clipped from V and 4 bases from J, the junction kept 4 bases outside the gene matches. The CDR3 reads CASSLRRGGADTQYF. CDR3 bases: TGTGCCAGCAGCTTAAGGCGGGGGGGCGCAGATACGCAGTATTTT. The full variable domain, in which reference TRBV7-9 and TRBJ2-3 provide the parts outside the CDR3, is DTGVSQNPRHKITKRGQNVTFRCDPISEHNRLYWYRQTLGQGPEFLTYFQNEAQLEKSRLLSDRFSAERPKGSFSTLEIQRTEQGDSAMYLCASSLRRGGADTQYFGPGTRLTVL.

This clone showed up just once. CDR3 protein: CASSLERGSTDTQYF. The CDR3 bases are TGTGCCAGCAGCTTGGAGCGGGGCAGCACAGATACGCAGTATTTT. V is TRBV11-2 and J is TRBJ2-3; 7 bases map to TRBD2. Germline lookup yields CDR1 SGHAT and CDR2 FQNNGV. The junction had 3 bases not matched to a gene; V was cut back by 3 bases and J by 0 bases. The CDR3 loop spans 15 amino acids.

CDR3 bases: TGTGCCAGCCGGGCAGGGGCCCACAATGAGCAGTTCTTC. As protein: CASRAGAHNEQFF. V and J are TRBV12-3 or TRBV12-4 and TRBJ2-1; D is perhaps TRBD1 (6 bases). Trimming removed 8 bases at V and 5 bases at J, with 13 bases between. The CDR3 loop spans 13 amino acids.

The rearrangement links TRBV6-7 to TRBJ1-5; D remains unclear. TRBV6-7 is annotated as an ORF whose role is uncertain. Trimming cost V 10 bases and J 3 bases, with 13 bases left between them. The CDR3 runs to 13 residues. The CDR3 protein is CATSEQYNQPQHF. In nucleotides, the CDR3 is TGTGCCACCTCGGAACAGTACAATCAGCCCCAGCATTTT.

This chain joins TRBV4-2 and TRBJ2-3; D unresolved. Trimming shortened V by 2 bases and J by 0 bases, and 12 bases separated the two germline ends. Germline V gene sequence: CDR1 LGHNA, CDR2 YNFKEQ. The CDR3 has 16 amino acids. The CDR3 region is CASSQNSAMSTDTQYF. The DNA for the CDR3 is TGTGCCAGCAGCCAAAATTCTGCGATGAGCACAGATACGCAGTATTTT.

This chain uses TRBV18 with TRBJ2-7; 8 nucleotides match TRBD2. With V trimmed by 6 bases and J by 2 bases, 6 bases remained unmatched. Germline V gene sequence: CDR1 KGHSH, CDR2 LQKENI. This CDR3 comprises 14 residues. CDR3 region: CASSTVAGTYEQYF. CDR3 in DNA: TGTGCCAGCTCCACGGTAGCGGGGACCTACGAGCAGTACTTC. Using reference TRBV18 and TRBJ2-7 for the parts outside the CDR3, the full variable domain is NAGVMQNPRHLVRRRGQEARLRCSPMKGHSHVYWYRQLPEEGLKFMVYLQKENIIDESGMPKERFSAEFPKEGPSILRIQQVVRGDSAAYFCASSTVAGTYEQYFGPGTRLTVT.

This chain uses TRBV23-1 with TRBJ1-2; TRBD1 aligns across 10 bases. TRBV23-1 is treated as an ORF (open reading frame) with a function not yet certain. The V and J ends lost 4 bases and 7 bases, in that order; junction bases with no gene match: 15. CDR3 length: 17 residues. The DNA for the CDR3 is TGCGCCAGCAGTCCCCTCTCCCCCGGACAGGGGGTATGTGGCTACACCTTC. It is translated as CASSPLSPGQGVCGYTF.

The chain carries TRBV6-1 and TRBJ1-2; the match to TRBD1 covers 8 bases. V gave up 3 bases and J gave up 8 bases; unmatched junction bases: 5. The CDR3 has 13 amino acids. CDR1 and CDR2 (germline): MNHNS, SASEGT. The CDR3 nucleotides are TGTGCCAGCAGTGAGACAGGGGAGCGGGGCTACACCTTC. Its translation: CASSETGERGYTF.

This sequence joins TRBV4-1 and TRBJ1-1, with TRBD1 matching over 7 bases. Germline V gene sequence: CDR1 MGHRA, CDR2 YSYEKL. The CDR3 is 17 amino acids. After removal of 0 bases from V and 3 bases from J, the junction contained 10 bases not matched to a gene. In DNA, the CDR3 is TGCGCCAGCAGCCAAGAGGGGAGACAGGGATTGTACACTGAAGCTTTCTTT. The encoded protein is CASSQEGRQGLYTEAFF.

J is TRBJ1-3 and V is TRBV5-6; 9 bases are a match to TRBD1. In germline, CDR1 is SGHDT, CDR2 YYEEEE. J was trimmed by 9 bases and V by 1 base; bases with no gene match: 14. The CDR3 is made up of 17 amino acids. CDR3 in amino acids: CASSLITGGVEVGTIYF. The CDR3 DNA sequence: TGTGCCAGCAGCTTGATAACAGGGGGCGTAGAAGTGGGCACCATATATTTT.

The gene calls are TRBV7-9 and TRBJ1-1; the D gene is possibly TRBD1 (5 bases). CDR3 size: 15 residues. V lost 5 bases to trimming and J lost 2 bases, with 15 bases between them. Germline loops: CDR1 SEHNR, CDR2 FQNEAQ (reference sequence). The CDR3 here is CASSLGDGGNTEAFF. The CDR3 DNA follows: TGTGCCAGCAGCCTCGGCGACGGGGGAAACACTGAAGCTTTCTTT. Supplemented by reference TRBV7-9 and TRBJ1-1, the full variable domain reads DTGVSQNPRHKITKRGQNVTFRCDPISEHNRLYWYRQTLGQGPEFLTYFQNEAQLEKSRLLSDRFSAERPKGSFSTLEIQRTEQGDSAMYLCASSLGDGGNTEAFFGQGTRLTVV.

A few counts support this clone. CDR3 bases: TGCGCCAGCAGCCAAGATATTGTCCGGGACAGGGGCTTGGGAGCTTTCTTT. This translates into CASSQDIVRDRGLGAFF. The genes are TRBV4-1 and TRBJ1-1; 10 bases fit TRBD1. Germline V lookup: CDR1 MGHRA, CDR2 YSYEKL. V dropped 0 bases and J dropped 10; count of bases not matched to a gene: 14. This CDR3 region has 17 residues.

This sequence joins TRBV4-2 and TRBJ2-7, with D possibly TRBD2 on 5 matching bases. With 4 bases removed from V and 6 bases from J, the gap between germline ends came to 13 bases. The CDR3 length is 13 residues. Per germline, CDR1 LGHNA and CDR2 YNFKEQ. This CDR3 is CASSRNPGSEQYF. CDR3 coding DNA: TGTGCCAGCAGCCGCAACCCGGGGAGCGAGCAGTACTTC.

This clone was recorded a few times. The rearrangement uses TRBV6-5 and TRBJ2-5; TRBD2 matches 10 bases. Trimming removed 6 bases from V and 5 bases from J; junction bases left unmatched: 9. Germline CDR1 and CDR2: MNHEY and SVGAGI. The CDR3 contains 15 residues. The CDR3 DNA sequence: TGTGCCAGCAGCACTTTGGTTAGCGGGGGGGAGACCCAGTACTTC. Amino acids: CASSTLVSGGETQYF.

V and J are TRBV10-3 and TRBJ1-6; D remains unclear. V lost 0 bases and J 9 bases, leaving 12 bases between the germline ends. CDR3 length: 15 residues. In germline, CDR1 is ENHRY, CDR2 SYGVKD. DNA for the CDR3: TGTGCCATCAGTGAGTCCACAGTCGATATTTCACCCCTCCACTTT. This encodes CAISESTVDISPLHF.

V usage is TRBV28 and J usage is TRBJ2-5; D ambiguous. Germline loops: CDR1 MDHEN, CDR2 SYDVKM. V lost 2 bases, J lost 5 bases, and 9 bases lay in between. CDR3 size: 13 residues. The CDR3 DNA reads as TGTGCCAGCAGTTTAAGAACACCCGAGACCCAGTACTTC. Encoded protein: CASSLRTPETQYF.

This rearrangement joins TRBV11-1 to TRBJ2-7, with 7 bases identical to TRBD1. The CDR3 spans 14 residues. V dropped 3 bases and J dropped 0; count of bases not matched to a gene: 2. Germline CDR1 SGHAT, CDR2 FQDESV (reference sequence). CDR3 amino acids: CASSFDRASYEQYF. CDR3 in DNA: TGTGCCAGCAGCTTTGACAGGGCCTCCTACGAGCAGTACTTC.

V gene TRBV18 combines with J gene TRBJ2-7; 8 bases map to TRBD1. V gave up 1 base and J gave up 1 base; unmatched junction bases: 0. The CDR3 runs to 14 residues. Germline-derived CDR1 and CDR2 are KGHSH and LQKENI. The DNA for the CDR3 is TGTGCCAGCTCACCACGACAGGGGTCCTACGAGCAGTACTTC. It yields the protein CASSPRQGSYEQYF.

This chain uses TRBV5-1 with TRBJ1-3; D perhaps matches TRBD1 (6 bases). Deletions cut 4 bases from V and 4 bases from J, with 12 bases between. CDR3 size: 14 residues. Germline V gene lookup returns CDR1 SGHRS and CDR2 YFSETQ. CDR3 sequence (DNA): TGCGCCAGCAGCAAGGACAGAGACGGAAACACCATATATTTT. Translating gives CASSKDRDGNTIYF.

The V and J genes are TRBV18 and TRBJ2-7; 11 bases fit TRBD1. Looked up from germline, CDR1 is KGHSH and CDR2 is LQKENI. V was pared by 0 bases and J by 2 bases, with 0 bases of the junction left unmatched. This CDR3 spans 15 amino acids. This chain's CDR3 is CASSPPGQGAYEQYF. The CDR3 DNA is TGTGCCAGCTCACCACCGGGACAGGGGGCCTACGAGCAGTACTTC.

This chain uses TRBV5-4 with TRBJ2-6; 8 bases match TRBD1. CDR1 is SGHNT and CDR2 is YYREEE in the germline V gene (reference sequence). The CDR3 runs to 18 residues. Trimming at V came to 7 bases and at J to 0 bases, leaving 12 bases not matched to a gene. CDR3 protein: CASSQPGQVPSGANVLTF. CDR3 bases: TGTGCCAGCTCACAACCGGGACAGGTCCCCTCTGGGGCCAACGTCCTGACTTTC.